The clone carrying this T cell receptor (beta chain) was seen many times. This entry is derived from a study of T-cell reconstitution after alpha-beta-depleted transplantation in children. Unique molecular identifiers were incorporated into the prepared TCRbeta library. TCRdb re-analysed the PCR reads in MiXCR, keeping a single row per CDR3 protein. Found here are approximately 390,000 distinct CDR3 sequences, approximately 10% of them singletons; the top ten hold 4.5% to 7%. CDR1 and CDR2 from the germline V gene are SGHRS and YFSETQ. This CDR3 comprises 14 residues. V gave up 4 bases and J gave up 7 bases; unmatched junction bases: 7.

The clonotype was recovered from a human donor who donated a stem cell graft to a child with acute myeloid leukemia. V is TRBV5-1 and J is TRBJ2-2; the match to TRBD1 covers 7 bases. The source material was PBMCs from the stem cell graft donor, sampled from the stem cell graft. The CDR3 spells CASSSWDSGGELFF. In DNA form, the CDR3 reads TGCGCCAGCAGCAGCTGGGACAGCGGCGGGGAGCTGTTTTTT.